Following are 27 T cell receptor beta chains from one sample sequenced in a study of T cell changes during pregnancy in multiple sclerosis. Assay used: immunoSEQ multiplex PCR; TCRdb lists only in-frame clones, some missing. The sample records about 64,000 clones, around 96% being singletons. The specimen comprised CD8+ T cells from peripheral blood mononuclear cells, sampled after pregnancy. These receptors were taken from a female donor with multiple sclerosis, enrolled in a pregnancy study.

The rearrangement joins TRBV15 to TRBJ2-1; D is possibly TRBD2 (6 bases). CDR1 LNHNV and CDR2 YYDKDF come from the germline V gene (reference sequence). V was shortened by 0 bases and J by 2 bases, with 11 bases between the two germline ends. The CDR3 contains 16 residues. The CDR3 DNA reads TGTGCCACCAGCAGAGAGGACGGGGGAACCTACAATGAGCAGTTCTTC. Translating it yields CATSREDGGTYNEQFF.

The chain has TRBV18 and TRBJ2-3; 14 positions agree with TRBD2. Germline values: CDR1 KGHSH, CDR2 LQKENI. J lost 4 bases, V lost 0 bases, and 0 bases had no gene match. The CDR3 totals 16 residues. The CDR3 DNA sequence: TGTGCCAGCTCACCACCGGGACTAGCGGGAGCAGATACGCAGTATTTT. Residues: CASSPPGLAGADTQYF.

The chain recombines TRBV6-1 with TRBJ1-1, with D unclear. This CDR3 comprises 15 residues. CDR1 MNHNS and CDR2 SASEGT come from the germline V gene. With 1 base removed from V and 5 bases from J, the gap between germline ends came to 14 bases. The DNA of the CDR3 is TGTGCCAGCAGTGAAGGGACCGGGGTCTATACTGAAGCTTTCTTT. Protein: CASSEGTGVYTEAFF.

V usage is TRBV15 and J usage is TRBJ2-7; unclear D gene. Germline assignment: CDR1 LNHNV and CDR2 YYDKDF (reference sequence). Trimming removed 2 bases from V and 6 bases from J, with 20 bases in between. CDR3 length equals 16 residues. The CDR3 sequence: CATSRSSGITTGEQYF. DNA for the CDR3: TGTGCCACCAGCAGATCCAGTGGTATAACCACGGGCGAGCAGTACTTC.

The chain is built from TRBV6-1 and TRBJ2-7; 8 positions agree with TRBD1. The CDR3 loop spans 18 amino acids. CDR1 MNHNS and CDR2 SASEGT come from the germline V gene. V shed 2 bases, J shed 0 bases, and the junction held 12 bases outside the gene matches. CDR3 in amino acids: CASSEIGVVRGPSYEQYF. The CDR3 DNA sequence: TGTGCCAGCAGTGAAATCGGAGTAGTCAGGGGGCCCTCCTACGAGCAGTACTTC.

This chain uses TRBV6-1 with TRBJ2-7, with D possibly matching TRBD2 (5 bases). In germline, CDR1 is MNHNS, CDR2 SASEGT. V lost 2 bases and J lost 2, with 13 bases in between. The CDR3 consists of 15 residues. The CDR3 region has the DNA TGTGCCAGCAGTGAAAGAGGGTTGGCCCCCTACGAGCAGTACTTC. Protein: CASSERGLAPYEQYF.

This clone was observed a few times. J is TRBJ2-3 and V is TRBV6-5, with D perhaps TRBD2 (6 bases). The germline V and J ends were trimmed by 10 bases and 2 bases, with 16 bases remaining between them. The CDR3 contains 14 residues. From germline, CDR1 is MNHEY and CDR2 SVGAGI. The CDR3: CATTPGDFTDTQYF. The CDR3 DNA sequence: TGTGCCACAACCCCCGGGGACTTCACAGATACGCAGTATTTT.

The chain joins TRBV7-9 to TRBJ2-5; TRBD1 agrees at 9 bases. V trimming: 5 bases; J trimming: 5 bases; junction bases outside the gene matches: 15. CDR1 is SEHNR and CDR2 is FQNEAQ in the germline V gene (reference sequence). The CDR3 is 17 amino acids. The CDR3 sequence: CASSTPLDGQGRETQYF. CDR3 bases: TGTGCCAGCAGCACCCCTCTCGATGGACAGGGGAGGGAGACCCAGTACTTC.

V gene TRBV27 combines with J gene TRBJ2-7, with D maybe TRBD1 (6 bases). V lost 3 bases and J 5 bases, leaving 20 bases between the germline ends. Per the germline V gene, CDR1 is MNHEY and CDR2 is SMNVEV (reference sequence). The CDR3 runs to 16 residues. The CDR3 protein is CASSFLGQGGPDEQYF. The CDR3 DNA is TGTGCCAGCAGTTTTTTGGGACAAGGCGGTCCGGACGAGCAGTACTTC.

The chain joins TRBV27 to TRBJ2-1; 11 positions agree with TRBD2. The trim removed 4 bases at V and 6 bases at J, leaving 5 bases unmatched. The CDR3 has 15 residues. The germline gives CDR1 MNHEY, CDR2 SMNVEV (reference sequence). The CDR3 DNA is TGTGCCAGCAGTTCACTAGCGGGAGTGCCCAATGAGCAGTTCTTC. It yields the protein CASSSLAGVPNEQFF.

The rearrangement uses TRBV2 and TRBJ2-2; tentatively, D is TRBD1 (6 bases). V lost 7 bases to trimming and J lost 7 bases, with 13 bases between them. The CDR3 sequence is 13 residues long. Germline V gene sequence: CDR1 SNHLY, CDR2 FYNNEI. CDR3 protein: CASITQGRGELFF. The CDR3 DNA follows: TGTGCCAGCATCACACAGGGACGCGGGGAGCTGTTTTTT.

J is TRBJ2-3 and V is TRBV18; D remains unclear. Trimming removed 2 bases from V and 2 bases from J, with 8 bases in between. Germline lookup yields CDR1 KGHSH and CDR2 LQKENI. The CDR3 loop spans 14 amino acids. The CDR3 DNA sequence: TGTGCCAGCTCACCAGAAACAGTCACAGATACGCAGTATTTT. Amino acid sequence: CASSPETVTDTQYF.

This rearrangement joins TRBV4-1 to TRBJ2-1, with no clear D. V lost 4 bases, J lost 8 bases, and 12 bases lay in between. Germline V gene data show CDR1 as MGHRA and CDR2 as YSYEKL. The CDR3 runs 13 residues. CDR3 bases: TGCGCCAGCAGCCGAAGCCCATCGCATGAGCAGTTCTTC. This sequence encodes CASSRSPSHEQFF.

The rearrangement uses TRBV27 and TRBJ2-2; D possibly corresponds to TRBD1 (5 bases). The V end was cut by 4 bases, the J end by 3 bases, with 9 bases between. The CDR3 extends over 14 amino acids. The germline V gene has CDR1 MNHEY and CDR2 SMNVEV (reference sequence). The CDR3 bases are TGTGCCAGCAGTTACGAAGGGGACACCGGGGAGCTGTTTTTT. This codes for CASSYEGDTGELFF.

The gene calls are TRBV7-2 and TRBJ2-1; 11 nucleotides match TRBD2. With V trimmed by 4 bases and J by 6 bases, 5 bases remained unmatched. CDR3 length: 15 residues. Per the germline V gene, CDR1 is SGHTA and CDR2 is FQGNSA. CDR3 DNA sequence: TGTGCCAGCAGCTCCCTAGCGGGGGGAACCAATGAGCAGTTCTTC. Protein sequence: CASSSLAGGTNEQFF.

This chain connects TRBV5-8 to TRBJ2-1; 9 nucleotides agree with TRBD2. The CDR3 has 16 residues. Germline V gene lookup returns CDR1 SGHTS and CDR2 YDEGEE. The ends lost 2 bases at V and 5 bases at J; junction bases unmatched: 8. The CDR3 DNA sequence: TGTGCCAGCAGCTTCTTTGCGGGAGGGCCGGACAATGAGCAGTTCTTC. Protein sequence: CASSFFAGGPDNEQFF.

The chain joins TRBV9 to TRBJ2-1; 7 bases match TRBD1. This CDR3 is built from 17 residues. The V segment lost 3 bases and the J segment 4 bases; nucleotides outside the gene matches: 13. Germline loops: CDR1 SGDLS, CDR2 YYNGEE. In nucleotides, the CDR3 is TGTGCCAGCAGCGCCCCCCTAAAGGGGGCACCGTACAATGAGCAGTTCTTC. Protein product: CASSAPLKGAPYNEQFF. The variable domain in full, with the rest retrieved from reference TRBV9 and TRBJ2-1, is DSGVTQTPKHLITATGQRVTLRCSPRSGDLSVYWYQQSLDQGLQFLIQYYNGEERAKGNILERFSAQQFPDLHSELNLSSLELGDSALYFCASSAPLKGAPYNEQFFGPGTRLTVL.

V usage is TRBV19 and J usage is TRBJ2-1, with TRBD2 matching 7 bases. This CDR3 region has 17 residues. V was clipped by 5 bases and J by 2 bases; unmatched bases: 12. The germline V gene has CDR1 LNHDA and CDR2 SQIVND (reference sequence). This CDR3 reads CASSPPPSGRTYNEQFF. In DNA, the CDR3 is TGTGCCAGTAGTCCACCCCCTAGCGGACGCACCTACAATGAGCAGTTCTTC.

The CDR3 loop reads CASSPGDTQYF. The CDR3 nucleotides read TGTGCCAGCAGCCCAGGAGATACGCAGTATTTT. V gene TRBV27 combines with J gene TRBJ2-3; D gene unclear. The V end lost 6 bases, the J end lost 5 bases, and 6 bases lay between the germline ends. Germline V CDR1 and CDR2: MNHEY, SMNVEV (reference sequence). There are 11 residues in the CDR3.

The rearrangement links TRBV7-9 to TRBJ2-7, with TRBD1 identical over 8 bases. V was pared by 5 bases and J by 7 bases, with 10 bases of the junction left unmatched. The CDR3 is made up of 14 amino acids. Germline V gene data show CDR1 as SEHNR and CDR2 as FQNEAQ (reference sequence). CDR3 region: CASSPFQGAGEQYF. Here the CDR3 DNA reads TGTGCCAGCAGCCCGTTTCAGGGGGCGGGTGAGCAGTACTTC.

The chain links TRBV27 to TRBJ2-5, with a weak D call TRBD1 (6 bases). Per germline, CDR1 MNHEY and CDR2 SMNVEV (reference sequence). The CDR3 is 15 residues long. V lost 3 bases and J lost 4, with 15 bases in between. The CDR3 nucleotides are TGTGCCAGCAGTTTCCTACCGGGACAAGTAGAGACCCAGTACTTC. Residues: CASSFLPGQVETQYF.

This CDR3 is CASSAGTRSEQYF. The CDR3 nucleotides are TGTGCCAGCAGCGCCGGGACTAGAAGCGAGCAGTACTTC. The chain joins TRBV9 to TRBJ2-7, with 8 bases that match TRBD2. Trimming removed 3 bases from V and 6 bases from J; junction bases left unmatched: 5. This CDR3 region has 13 residues. Germline assignment: CDR1 SGDLS and CDR2 YYNGEE.

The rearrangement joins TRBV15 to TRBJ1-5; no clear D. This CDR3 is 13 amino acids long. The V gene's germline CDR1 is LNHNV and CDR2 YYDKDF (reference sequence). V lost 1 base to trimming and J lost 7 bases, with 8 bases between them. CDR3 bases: TGTGCCACCAGCAGAGGGGTCGGGCAGCCCCAGCATTTT. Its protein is CATSRGVGQPQHF. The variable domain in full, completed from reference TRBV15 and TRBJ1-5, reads DAMVIQNPRYQVTQFGKPVTLSCSQTLNHNVMYWYQQKSSQAPKLLFHYYDKDFNNEADTPDNFQSRRPNTSFCFLDIRSPGLGDTAMYLCATSRGVGQPQHFGDGTRLSIL.

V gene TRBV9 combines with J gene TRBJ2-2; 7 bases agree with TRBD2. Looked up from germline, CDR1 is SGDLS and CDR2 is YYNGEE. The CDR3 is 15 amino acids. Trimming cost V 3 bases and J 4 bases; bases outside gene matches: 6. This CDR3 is CASSGRETVTGELFF. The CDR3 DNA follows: TGTGCCAGCAGCGGGCGGGAGACGGTCACCGGGGAGCTGTTTTTT.

CDR3 sequence: CARGQGASGNTIYF. The DNA for the CDR3 is TGCGCCAGGGGACAGGGGGCATCTGGAAACACCATATATTTT. V is TRBV23-1 and J is TRBJ1-3; 12 positions match TRBD1. TRBV23-1 has ORF status, its function being uncertain. J gave up 1 base and V 9 bases, and 1 base lay outside the gene matches. The CDR3 has 14 residues.

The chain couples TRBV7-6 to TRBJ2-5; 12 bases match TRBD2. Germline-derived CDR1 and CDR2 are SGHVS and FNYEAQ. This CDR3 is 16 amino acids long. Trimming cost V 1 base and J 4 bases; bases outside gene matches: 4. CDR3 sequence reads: CASSLELAGGLETQYF. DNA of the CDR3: TGTGCCAGCAGCTTAGAGCTAGCGGGAGGGTTAGAGACCCAGTACTTC.

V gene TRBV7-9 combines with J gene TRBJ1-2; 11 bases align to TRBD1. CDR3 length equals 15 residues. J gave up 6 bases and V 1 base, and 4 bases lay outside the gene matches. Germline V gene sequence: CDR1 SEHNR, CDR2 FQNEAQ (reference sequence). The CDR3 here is CASSLGTGGWNGYTF. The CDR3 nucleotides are TGTGCCAGCAGCTTAGGGACAGGGGGCTGGAATGGCTACACCTTC. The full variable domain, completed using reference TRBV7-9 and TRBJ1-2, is DTGVSQNPRHKITKRGQNVTFRCDPISEHNRLYWYRQTLGQGPEFLTYFQNEAQLEKSRLLSDRFSAERPKGSFSTLEIQRTEQGDSAMYLCASSLGTGGWNGYTFGSGTRLTVV.